The rows below give T cell receptor beta chains drawn from one sample of a study of spatial heterogeneity in lung cancer. MiXCR, run by TCRdb on the 5' RACE reads, gives a single entry per CDR3 protein. Of 40,000 to 50,000 distinct CDR3 sequences detected, less than 8.5% appear once; the ten largest clones hold about 13%. The sample consisted of PBMCs, taken at surgery. These receptors were collected from a female donor with early-stage non-small cell lung cancer. Both conserved end residues are part of each CDR3. A D gene is named only where the DNA matches it firmly. For some rows the clone size is stated as once, few or many, or as a class when expanded; others skip it.

clone_size j_call v_call d_call cdr3_nt cdr3_aa
medium-sized TRBJ2-7 TRBV12-3/TRBV12-4 TRBD1 TGTGCCAGCAGTGCCAGGGGGATTGGTTATAAGGAGCAGTACTTC CASSARGIGYKEQYF
many TRBJ2-7 TRBV10-3 TRBD2 TGTGCCATCCGTCCGAGCGGGGGTTCTCTCCGGAGCTCCTACGAGCAGTACTTC CAIRPSGGSLRSSYEQYF
few TRBJ2-3 TRBV7-8 TRBD2 TGTGCCAGCAGCATCGCTAGCGGGGGGCAAGATACGCAGTATTTT CASSIASGGQDTQYF
many TRBJ2-5 TRBV6-2/TRBV6-3 NA TGTGCCAGCAACCAGGGGGGCATGAACCAAGAGACCCAGTACTTC CASNQGGMNQETQYF
few TRBJ2-5 TRBV9 NA TGTGCCAGCAGCCCAACTACGGGGGAGACCCAGTACTTC CASSPTTGETQYF
medium-sized TRBJ2-3 TRBV20-1 NA TGCAGTGCTAGAACCGGGAATAGGGGCACAGATACGCAGTATTTT CSARTGNRGTDTQYF
once TRBJ2-2 TRBV7-2 TRBD2 TGTGCCAGCAGCCCAAACGGACTAGCGGGGGTCACCGGGGAGCTGTTTTTT CASSPNGLAGVTGELFF
NA TRBJ2-1 TRBV12-3/TRBV12-4 TRBD2 TGTGCCAGCAGTTTAGTGAGCAGCGGGGGGGCCTACAATGAGCAGTTCTTC CASSLVSSGGAYNEQFF
many TRBJ2-1 TRBV11-2 NA TGTGCCAGCAGCATACTGACAGCCTCCTTCAATGAGCAGTTCTTC CASSILTASFNEQFF
few TRBJ1-5 TRBV18 NA TGTGCCAGCACTATACAGGGTTATGATCAGCCCCAGCATTTT CASTIQGYDQPQHF
NA TRBJ2-1 TRBV19 TRBD2 TGTGCCAGTAGTATAGCAAGACTAGCGGGGGGGCCTCGGAATGAGCAGTTCTTC CASSIARLAGGPRNEQFF
many TRBJ2-1 TRBV6-4 TRBD2 TGTGCCAGCAGTCCGACTAGCGGTTCCTACAATGAGCAGTTCTTC CASSPTSGSYNEQFF
few TRBJ1-6 TRBV12-3/TRBV12-4 TRBD1 TGTGCCAGCAGTTTTGAAGGGGGCATTGGTTCACCCCTCCACTTT CASSFEGGIGSPLHF
NA TRBJ2-6 TRBV7-9 NA TGTGCCAGCATTCAGGCGATTGGGGCCAACGTCCTGACTTTC CASIQAIGANVLTF
many TRBJ1-5 TRBV6-5 TRBD1 TGTGCCAGCAGGGGACAGGGGGATCAGCCCCAGCATTTT CASRGQGDQPQHF
NA TRBJ2-7 TRBV13 NA TGTGCCAGCAGCTTAACAGACTCCTACGAGCAGTACTTC CASSLTDSYEQYF